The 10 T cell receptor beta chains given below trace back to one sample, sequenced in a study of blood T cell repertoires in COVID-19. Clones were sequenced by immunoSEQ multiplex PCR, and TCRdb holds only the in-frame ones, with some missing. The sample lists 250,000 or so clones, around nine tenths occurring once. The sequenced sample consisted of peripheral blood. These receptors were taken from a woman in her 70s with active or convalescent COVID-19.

CDR3 DNA: TGTGCCACCAACCCCGTGGGCGTGGGTAATGAAAAACTGTTTTTT. Protein sequence: CATNPVGVGNEKLFF. The rearrangement joins TRBV10-3 to TRBJ1-4; D unclear. Germline assignment: CDR1 ENHRY and CDR2 SYGVKD. V was cut by 10 bases and J by 4 bases, with 19 bases left in between. This CDR3 is 15 amino acids long.

CDR3 protein: CSVGGTVGELFF. CDR3 nucleotide sequence: TGCAGCGTTGGTGGGACTGTCGGGGAGCTGTTTTTT. The V gene is TRBV29-1, the J gene TRBJ2-2, with a tentative D call TRBD2 (6 bases). V lost 4 bases and J 7 bases, leaving 10 bases between the germline ends. The CDR3 runs to 12 residues. Germline CDR1 and CDR2: SQVTM and ANQGSEA.

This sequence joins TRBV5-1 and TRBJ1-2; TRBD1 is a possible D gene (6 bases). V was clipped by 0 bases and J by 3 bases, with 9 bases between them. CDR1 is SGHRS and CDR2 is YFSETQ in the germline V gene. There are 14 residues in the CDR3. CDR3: CASSLAGADYGYTF. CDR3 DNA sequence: TGCGCCAGCAGCTTGGCAGGGGCCGACTATGGCTACACCTTC.

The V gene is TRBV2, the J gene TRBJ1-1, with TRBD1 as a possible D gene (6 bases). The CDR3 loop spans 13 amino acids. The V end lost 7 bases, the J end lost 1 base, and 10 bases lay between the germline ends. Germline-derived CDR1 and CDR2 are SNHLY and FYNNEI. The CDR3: CASTGGRNTEAFF. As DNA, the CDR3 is TGTGCCAGCACGGGGGGGCGGAACACTGAAGCTTTCTTT.

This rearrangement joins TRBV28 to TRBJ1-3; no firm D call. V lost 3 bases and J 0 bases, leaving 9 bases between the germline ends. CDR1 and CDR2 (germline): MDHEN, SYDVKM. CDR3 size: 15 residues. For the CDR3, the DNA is TGTGCCAGCAGTTTGTCCTCGGGCTCTGGAAACACCATATATTTT. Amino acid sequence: CASSLSSGSGNTIYF.

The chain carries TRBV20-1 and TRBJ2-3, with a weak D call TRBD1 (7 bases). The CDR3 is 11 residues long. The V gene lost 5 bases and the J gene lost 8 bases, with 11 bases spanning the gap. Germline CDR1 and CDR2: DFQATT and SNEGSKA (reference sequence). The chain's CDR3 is CSASQGGTQYF. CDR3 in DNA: TGCAGTGCTTCCCAGGGGGGTACGCAGTATTTT.

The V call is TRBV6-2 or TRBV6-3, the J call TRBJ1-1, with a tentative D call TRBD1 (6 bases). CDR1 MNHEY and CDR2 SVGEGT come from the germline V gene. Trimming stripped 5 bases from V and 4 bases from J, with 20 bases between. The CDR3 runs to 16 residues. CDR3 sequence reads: CASSHLIQGRFTEAFF. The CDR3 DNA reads TGTGCCAGCAGTCACCTAATTCAGGGGCGGTTCACTGAAGCTTTCTTT.

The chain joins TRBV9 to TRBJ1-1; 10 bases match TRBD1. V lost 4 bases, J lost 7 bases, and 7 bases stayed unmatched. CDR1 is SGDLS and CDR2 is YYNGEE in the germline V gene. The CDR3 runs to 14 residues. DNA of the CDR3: TGTGCCAGCAGCCCATCGGACAGGGGGTATGAAGCTTTCTTT. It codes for CASSPSDRGYEAFF.

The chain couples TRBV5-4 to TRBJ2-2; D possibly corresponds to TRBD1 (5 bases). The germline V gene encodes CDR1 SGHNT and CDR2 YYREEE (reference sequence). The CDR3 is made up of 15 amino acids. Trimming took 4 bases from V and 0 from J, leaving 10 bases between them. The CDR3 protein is CASSRQLPNTGELFF. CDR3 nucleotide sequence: TGTGCCAGCAGCCGACAGCTTCCGAACACCGGGGAGCTGTTTTTT.

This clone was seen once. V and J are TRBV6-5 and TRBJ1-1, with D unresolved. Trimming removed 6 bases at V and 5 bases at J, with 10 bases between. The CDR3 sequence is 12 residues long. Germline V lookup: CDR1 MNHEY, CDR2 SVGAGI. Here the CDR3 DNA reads TGTGCCAGCAGGGGCAGTTGGACTGAAGCTTTCTTT. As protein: CASRGSWTEAFF.